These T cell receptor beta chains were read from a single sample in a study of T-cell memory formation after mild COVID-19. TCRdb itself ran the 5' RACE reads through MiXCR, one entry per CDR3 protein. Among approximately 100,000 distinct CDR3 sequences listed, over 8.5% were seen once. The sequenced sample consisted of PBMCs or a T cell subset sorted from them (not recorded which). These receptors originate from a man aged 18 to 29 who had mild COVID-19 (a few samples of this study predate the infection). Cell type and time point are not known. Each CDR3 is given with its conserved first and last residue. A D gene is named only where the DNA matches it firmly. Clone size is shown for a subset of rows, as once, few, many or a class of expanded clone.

CDR3nt: TGTGCCAGCACCGAAGGGCGGGTTAAAACTAGCACAGATACGCAGTATTTT
CDR3aa: CASTEGRVKTSTDTQYF
abundance: -
j_gene: TRBJ2-3
v_gene: TRBV2
d_gene: -

CDR3nt: TGTGCCAGCAGCTCCCAGCCGGGACAGATATCTGGCTACACCTTC
CDR3aa: CASSSQPGQISGYTF
abundance: -
j_gene: TRBJ1-2
v_gene: TRBV7-9
d_gene: TRBD1

CDR3nt: TGCGCCAGCAGCCAGCGACAGGGGAGTGCTGAAGCTTTCTTT
CDR3aa: CASSQRQGSAEAFF
abundance: -
j_gene: TRBJ1-1
v_gene: TRBV4-1
d_gene: TRBD1

CDR3nt: TGTGCCAGCAGTCCCCTAGACGGCTACGAGCAGTACTTC
CDR3aa: CASSPLDGYEQYF
abundance: few
j_gene: TRBJ2-7
v_gene: TRBV27
d_gene: -

CDR3nt: TGTGCCAGCACCCCACTGGCAGGCCGAATGGAGACCCAGTACTTC
CDR3aa: CASTPLAGRMETQYF
abundance: many
j_gene: TRBJ2-5
v_gene: TRBV6-5
d_gene: -

CDR3nt: TGTGCCAGCAGTGGACAGGGGGATAATTCACCCCTCCACTTT
CDR3aa: CASSGQGDNSPLHF
abundance: many
j_gene: TRBJ1-6
v_gene: TRBV25-1
d_gene: TRBD1

CDR3nt: TGTGCCAGCAGCTTGATCGCCGAGCAGTTCTTC
CDR3aa: CASSLIAEQFF
abundance: few
j_gene: TRBJ2-1
v_gene: TRBV5-5
d_gene: -

CDR3nt: TGCGCCAGCAGCCAAGCCACAGGAGGGACCGGGGAGCTGTTTTTT
CDR3aa: CASSQATGGTGELFF
abundance: -
j_gene: TRBJ2-2
v_gene: TRBV4-1
d_gene: -

CDR3nt: TGTGCCAGCAGAGTTGGGGTGGGGACTGAAGCTTTCTTT
CDR3aa: CASRVGVGTEAFF
abundance: -
j_gene: TRBJ1-1
v_gene: TRBV12-3/TRBV12-4
d_gene: -

CDR3nt: TGTGCCAGACAGGAAGTCACAGATACGCAGTATTTT
CDR3aa: CARQEVTDTQYF
abundance: -
j_gene: TRBJ2-3
v_gene: TRBV2
d_gene: -

CDR3nt: TGTGCCACCAGCAGTGGGACGGGGGACACCGGGGAGCTGTTTTTT
CDR3aa: CATSSGTGDTGELFF
abundance: many
j_gene: TRBJ2-2
v_gene: TRBV15
d_gene: -

CDR3nt: TGTGCCAGCAGTGAACTGGTAGAGACCCAGTACTTC
CDR3aa: CASSELVETQYF
abundance: many
j_gene: TRBJ2-5
v_gene: TRBV6-1
d_gene: -

CDR3nt: TGCGCCAGCAGCCAAGATCGCGGCAGGGCGTGGGAGACCCAGTACTTC
CDR3aa: CASSQDRGRAWETQYF
abundance: -
j_gene: TRBJ2-5
v_gene: TRBV4-3
d_gene: -